This T cell receptor (beta chain) is drawn from a study of cytomegalovirus exposure and HLA in healthy donors (TCRdb year 2017). Background for the entire study: In an earlier analysis of 587 of the donors, 276 Gb of sequence data and about 110 million unique TCR beta sequences from 150 million to 200 million T cells were reported. Around 320 gigabases of sequencing data and approximately 85 million unique TCR sequences were included in an early release covering around 600 HLA-typed donors. Of the approximately 400 genotyped donors, about 80% fell in the genetic ancestry cluster associated with self-reported Caucasian donors. The study aimed to test whether cataloging public T cell receptors could reveal signatures of past pathogen exposure. The study used immunosequencing to profile the T cell repertoires of several hundred subjects and linked those repertoires to cytomegalovirus serostatus. Besides the first cohort of approximately 710 subjects, a separate validation cohort made up of about 120 different subjects was used. To predict cytomegalovirus infection status, the study brought together high-throughput TCR immunosequencing, statistical association of individual TCRs with disease status, and machine learning. A later analysis re-analyzed previously published TCR beta repertoires from 660 or so donors and added high-resolution HLA genotyping to study TCR occurrence patterns. The later analysis used no new phenotypic data to find candidate immune exposures, relying instead on TCR beta sequences and their occurrence across donors. An earlier analysis of roughly 600 of the donors used high-throughput TCR beta sequencing to judge whether each TCR beta V gene segment behaved as functional or pseudogenic. Donor age, sex, ethnicity and CMV serostatus were compiled alongside the repertoire data. A later genetic analysis took genome-wide SNP genotypes for about three fifths of the 666 donors and used that subset as a discovery cohort. All discovery cohort repertoires had been generated on a single sequencing platform. HLA typing included class I and class II loci at four-digit resolution. The number of donors typed differed by locus, with 629-630 for A, B, C, DRB1 and DQB1, around 520 for DQA1, 600 to 610 for DPA1, and 472 for DPB1. Four or five DR-DQ haplotypes were handled as single units for association and clustering because linkage in the cohort was strong. Among some 410 genotyped donors of the cohort, an average of around 240,000 unique TCR beta nucleotide sequences were sequenced per donor, roughly 18% of them non-productive.

Concerning this clone: The antigen this receptor binds is unknown. Within one base of it there is no much larger clone, and no base qualities were kept.

The receptor library was made with the immunoSEQ multiplex PCR assay. The multiplex PCR relied on a mix of 60 forward primers for TCR Vbeta segments and 13 reverse primers for TCR Jbeta segments. The CDR3 region of rearranged TCR beta genes was amplified from genomic DNA by a multiplex PCR assay. The amplified TCR beta libraries were sequenced on the Illumina HiSeq System as 87-base-pair reads. The original pipeline was this. Across the 500 to 850 repertoires, a later analysis counted about 81 million unique TCR beta chains, around 11 million of which were shared by at least two donors. Raw reads were error-corrected and collapsed into unique sequences by a nearest-neighbor algorithm in which closely related sequences were merged to remove PCR and sequencing errors. CDR3 sequences were aligned to IMGT reference sequences to assign V, D and J gene segments. For a sequence to be retained, a match of at least six nucleotides to both a V gene segment and a J gene segment was required. A rearrangement counted as productive if the CDR3 had no stop codons and remained in frame with V and J, and every other rearrangement counted as non-productive. Following IMGT convention, CDR3 was defined as the stretch from the second conserved V-encoded cysteine to the conserved J-encoded phenylalanine. In an earlier analysis of approximately 500 of the donors, sequences lacking an unambiguous match to a single V gene segment were excluded. An earlier analysis of several hundred of the donors classified V segments as functional when productive rearrangements were above 56.7% and as segregating when the standard deviation between donors was above 5%. A statistical classification framework was built to diagnose cytomegalovirus status from the catalog of TCR beta chain sequences. In a later analysis, V and J genes were assigned by comparing TCR nucleotide sequences against IMGT/GENE-DB human TR gene sequences. In a later analysis, CDR3 sequences and most-parsimonious VDJ recombination scenarios were assigned using the TCRdist pipeline. In a later analysis, each TCR beta chain was defined by its CDR3 amino acid sequence together with its V-gene family, and reads without a unique V-gene family were excluded. As a way to deal with suspected cross-contamination and a sequencing artifact, a later analysis dropped 450 to 600 nucleotide sequences that were highly shared and had low generation probability. In a later analysis, a clonal expansion index for each public chain was calculated from normalized within-repertoire ranks of inferred template counts. In a later analysis, generation probabilities were computed using a VDJ recombination model fitted to out-of-frame rearrangements, and the results were checked against IGoR. In a later analysis, TCR-TCR, TCR-HLA and TCR-CMV co-occurrence was scored with hypergeometric tests, and a repertoire-size bias correction was applied to TCR pairs. A later analysis estimated false discovery rates by permuting HLA or CMV assignments 20 times. A later analysis grouped co-occurring TCRs with DBSCAN, adding TCRdist sequence similarity when clustering within HLA-allele-positive subsets. Repertoires with fewer than 30,000 or more than 120,000 public chains, plus five repertoires with anomalous nucleotide sharing, were excluded from co-occurrence clustering. Entries here come from immuneACCESS through TCRdb and include only in-frame sequences with V and J called. Some clones fail to appear in such tables; in the studies checked, an unresolved V gene covers under half of the shortfall, and the cause of the remainder is unknown. V, J and clone size derive from that table, while D and trimming were established from the DNA sequence. The sample table lists some 120,000 clones, approximately 80% of them with a count of one. The ten largest clonotypes hold about 11% of the sample.

The cohort consisted of fewer than 700 healthy bone marrow donors. At the time of sampling, every cohort member was nominally healthy, though immune exposures that went unrecorded were likely present. The donor tested CMV seropositive, placing the donor among the roughly 300 seropositive members of the cohort. A peripheral blood sample was collected from each donor, and TCR beta sequencing was performed on peripheral blood mononuclear cells. The Qiagen DNeasy Blood Extraction Kit was used to extract genomic DNA from the blood cell samples. Broad study findings and their caveats: A cluster of highly shared sequence variants was judged likely to be a technical artifact of the sequencing pipeline. A further reported finding was that TCR beta sequences accurately predicted the HLA-A and HLA-B alleles for most subjects in the first cohort. A later analysis found that TCR association rates varied across HLA loci, with DRB1 alleles showing the most associated TCRs and HLA-C alleles the fewest. A later analysis found that most CMV-associated TCR beta chains appeared HLA-restricted, with HLA associations seemingly driven largely by CMV exposure. Across donors, most TCR sequences were observed very rarely, whereas some public TCRs were present in many individuals. For the cohort, immune exposure information was limited to CMV serostatus. A later analysis found that HLA-associated TCR beta chains were more clonally expanded and had lower generation probabilities than equally common non-associated chains. This cohort had only TCR beta chains sequenced, and the lack of alpha or paired-chain data limited which features could be detected. Strong co-occurrence of HLA alleles, especially DR and DQ, made assigning TCR associations to individual alleles difficult. The study gave a list of about 170 TCR beta chains associated with cytomegalovirus. The authors suggested that the approach could potentially be extended to other disease states and immunological phenotypes. A later analysis reported that several top co-occurrence clusters appeared linked to parvovirus B19, influenza, CMV and Epstein-Barr virus. The presence/absence analyses assumed that sequencing depth was roughly uniform across donors, and that assumption may not be true. In a later analysis, some 18,000 TCR beta sequences were associated with specific HLA alleles at a false discovery rate of 0.05. A few of the identified cytomegalovirus-associated TCR beta chains were confirmed in vitro to be specific for cytomegalovirus antigens. Roughly 17 rarely observed V segments, including chromosome 9 orphons, were excluded from the earlier analysis of 550 to 700 of the donors because counts were too low. Because HLA typing was missing for some donors at each locus, association tests included only the typed subset. Correlated functional status among segregating V segments might be attributable to linkage disequilibrium, but an unknown experimental factor could not be ruled out. Compared with the approximately 720-donor mean, donors in an Asian-associated ancestry cluster had fewer N-insertions in productive TCRs, according to a later genetic analysis. The classifier was reported to diagnose cytomegalovirus status with high specificity and sensitivity in both the original and validation cohorts. An earlier analysis of some 560 of the donors showed that most TCR beta V segments appeared in productive rearrangements either about 87% or about 30% of the time, which broadly matched IMGT annotations. The 87-base-pair reads could not distinguish some IMGT-functional V segments, including TRBV6-2 and TRBV6-3, so those segments were excluded. An association between a missense DCLRE1C variant and V-gene and J-gene trimming of TCR beta chains was found in a later genetic analysis and replicated in an independent cohort.

V and J are trimmed by 1 base and 5 bases, and the gene matches miss 12 bases of the junction. From the germline V gene, CDR1 is MDHEN and CDR2 is SYDVKM. The CDR3 runs 18 residues from the cysteine to the phenylalanine. Only the CDR3 part of the read is kept: 54 bases, read in frame from the first base. This receptor chain uses TRBV28 and TRBJ1-5; the central 9 bases match TRBD1. The specimen sequenced was PBMCs. This receptor was obtained from a male donor in good health and CMV-seropositive. The CDR3 region has the sequence CASSLYKVTGGVDQPQHF. The sequence in DNA is TGTGCCAGCAGTTTATACAAAGTGACAGGGGGAGTGGATCAGCCCCAGCATTTT.